The clone carrying this TCR beta chain was counted a few times. Its antigen is unknown. Produced via immunoSEQ multiplex PCR; TCRdb's table is partial and in-frame only. The sample holds roughly 120,000 clones, over 75% seen once. With 1 base removed from V and 5 bases from J, the gap between germline ends came to 24 bases. This CDR3 comprises 18 residues. Germline V gene data show CDR1 as LGHNA and CDR2 as YSLEER. The data originate from a study of T cell responses to AZD1222 COVID-19 vaccine. Study-wide points: Clonal diversity was possibly underestimated, and white British individuals and females predominated among donors.

The sequence was collected from an adult in good health. This rearrangement joins TRBV4-3 to TRBJ2-7; D remains ambiguous. The sequences come from peripheral blood, collected on day 0 of AZD1222 vaccination. The CDR3 DNA sequence: TGCGCCAGCAGCCAAGCTTGGGGATCAGCCCGGGTCCAAAACGAGCAGTACTTC. Translated, it gives CASSQAWGSARVQNEQYF.